The clone carrying this T cell receptor beta chain has only one observation. What it binds is unknown. This entry belongs to a study of graft-versus-host responses after intestinal transplantation. Across the whole study: All recipients were transplanted with multivisceral, liver-intestinal, or isolated intestinal grafts.

Method: immunoSEQ multiplex PCR; TCRdb's copy keeps in-frame clones and lacks some. In the table there are 35,000 to 45,000 clones, approximately 96% of which are singletons. Study results and limitations: Researchers found peak circulating GvH clone levels linked to early post-transplant HvG declines. In patients with graft-donor T cell macrochimerism, allograft graft-versus-host to host-versus-graft clonal ratios were high.

The V and J ends lost 4 bases and 3 bases, in that order; junction bases with no gene match: 13. The CDR3 is 17 residues long. Germline CDR1 reads MDHEN; CDR2 reads SYDVKM. V and J are TRBV28 and TRBJ1-2; 8 nucleotides line up with TRBD1. The TCR was taken from a human patient who received an intestinal transplant, so some T cells may come from the graft donor. Here the sequenced sample was PBMCs, taken 16 days after intestinal transplant. Here the CDR3 reads CASSSDWTGKGHYGYTF. CDR3 in DNA: TGTGCCAGCAGTTCCGACTGGACAGGGAAGGGCCACTATGGCTACACCTTC.